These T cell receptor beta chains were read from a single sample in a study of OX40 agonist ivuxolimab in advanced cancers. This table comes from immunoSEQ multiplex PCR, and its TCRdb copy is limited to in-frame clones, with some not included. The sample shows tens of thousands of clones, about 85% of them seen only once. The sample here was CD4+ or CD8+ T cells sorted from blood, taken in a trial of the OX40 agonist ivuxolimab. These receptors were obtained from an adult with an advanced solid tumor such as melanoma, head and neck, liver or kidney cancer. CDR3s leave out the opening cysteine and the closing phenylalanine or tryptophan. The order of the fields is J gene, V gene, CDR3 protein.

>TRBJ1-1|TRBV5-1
ASSFRTDGSNTEAF
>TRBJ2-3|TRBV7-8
ASSLRTFSDTQY
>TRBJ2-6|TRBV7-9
ASSSGQASGANVLT
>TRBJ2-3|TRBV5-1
ASSSGQTSDTQY
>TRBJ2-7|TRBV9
ASSVARATGPGEQY
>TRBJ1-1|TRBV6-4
ASSDSDRATEAF
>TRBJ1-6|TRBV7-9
ASSVDVLTSPLH
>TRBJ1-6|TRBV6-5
ASSPDSWSPLH
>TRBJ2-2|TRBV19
ASSPLGVGELF
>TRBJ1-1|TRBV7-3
ASSLNRGDTEAF
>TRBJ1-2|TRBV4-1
ASSQQGQGYGYT
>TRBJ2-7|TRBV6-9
ASSYEDRSYEQY
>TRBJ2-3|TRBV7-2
ASSSGRTGGGTDTQY
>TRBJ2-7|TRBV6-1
ASSRRDRPAYEQY
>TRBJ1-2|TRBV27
ASSSTGGGYT
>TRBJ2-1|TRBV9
ASSASAGPNNEQF
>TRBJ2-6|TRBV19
ASTKRGAGANVLT
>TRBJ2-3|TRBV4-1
ASSQGLAVGTQY
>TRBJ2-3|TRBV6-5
ASSPPATDTQY
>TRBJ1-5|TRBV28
ASSYILQVGYSNQPQH
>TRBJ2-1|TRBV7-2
ASSSPRVGDEQF
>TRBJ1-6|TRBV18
ASSPDSGAVNSPLH
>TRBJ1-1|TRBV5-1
ASSSEGLLEGAF
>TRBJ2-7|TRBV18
ASSPQAGIDEQY
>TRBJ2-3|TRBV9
ASSVDGSGGGTDTQY
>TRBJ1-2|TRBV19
ASSIPDRINYGYT
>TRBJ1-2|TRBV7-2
ASSLDRGDGYT
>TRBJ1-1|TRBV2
ASASDRAAF
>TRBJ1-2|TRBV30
AYSGTGNYGYT
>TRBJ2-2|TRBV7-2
ASSLDPPGYTGELF
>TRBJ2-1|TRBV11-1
ASSLGGDEQF
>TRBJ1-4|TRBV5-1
ASSFGQGRATNEKLF
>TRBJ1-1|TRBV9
ASSAGGGGGTEAF
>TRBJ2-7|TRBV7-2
ASSLPAGTLSSYEQY
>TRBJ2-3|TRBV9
ASSVEDGSSTDTQY
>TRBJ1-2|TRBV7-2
ASSLYRAGYGYT
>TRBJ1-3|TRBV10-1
ASSLITLFRDSWTLSGNTIY
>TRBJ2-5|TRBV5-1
ASSREGSQETQY
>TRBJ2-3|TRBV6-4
ASSPRAAGVTDTQY
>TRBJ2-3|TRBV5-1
ASRLFTAGDSADTQY
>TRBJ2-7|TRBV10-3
AISAGQGEQY
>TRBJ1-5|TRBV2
ASSAWGQAGMTSNQPQH
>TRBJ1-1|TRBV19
ASEFVSGVGSPEAF
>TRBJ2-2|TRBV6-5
ASKEGNRELF
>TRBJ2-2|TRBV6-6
ASSKPSGAVTGELF